The sequence of this T cell receptor beta chain was determined in a study of a mutant IDH1 vaccine in newly diagnosed glioma. Study-wide context: Vaccine dosing followed radiotherapy by 4-6 weeks, or accompanied temozolomide cycles. Treated patients, averaging about 40 years, were roughly 60% male and about 38% female. Former treatment meant radiotherapy, temozolomide, or both; the majority had gotten both.

From germline, CDR1 is KGHSH and CDR2 LQKENI. This CDR3 is built from 16 residues. The V end lost 4 bases, the J end lost 3 bases, and 13 bases lay between the germline ends. Time point here: week 5, during vaccination. The investigators gave 300 ug of mutant IDH1 20-mer peptide in each vaccine dose, together with topical imiquimod. TCRdb keeps only in-frame clones here, not all; method: immunoSEQ multiplex PCR. The table shows under 95,000 clones, with roughly 91% occurring only once. A note on this clone: Its antigen remains unknown.

Sequencing used PBMCs, obtained from a glioma patient whose treatment included an IDH1 peptide vaccine. The clonotype originates from a woman aged 45-65 years with glioma. The gene calls are TRBV18 and TRBJ1-6, with D maybe TRBD1 (5 bases). The CDR3, as DNA: TGTGCCAGCTCACTTGACCAGGGCTACTATAATTCACCCCTCCACTTT. Protein: CASSLDQGYYNSPLHF.